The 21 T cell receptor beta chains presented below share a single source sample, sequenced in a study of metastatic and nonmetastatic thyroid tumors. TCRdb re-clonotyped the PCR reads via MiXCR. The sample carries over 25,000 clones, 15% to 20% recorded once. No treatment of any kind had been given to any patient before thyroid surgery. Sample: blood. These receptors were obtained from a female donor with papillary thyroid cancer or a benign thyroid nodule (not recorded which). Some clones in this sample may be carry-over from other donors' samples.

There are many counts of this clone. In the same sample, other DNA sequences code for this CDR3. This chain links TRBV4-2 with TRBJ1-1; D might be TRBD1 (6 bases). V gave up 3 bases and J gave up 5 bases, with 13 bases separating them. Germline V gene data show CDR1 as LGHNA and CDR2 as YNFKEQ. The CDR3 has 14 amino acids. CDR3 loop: CASSQGARGTEAFF. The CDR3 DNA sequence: TGTGCCAGCAGCCAGGGGGCGCGGGGGACTGAAGCTTTCTTT.

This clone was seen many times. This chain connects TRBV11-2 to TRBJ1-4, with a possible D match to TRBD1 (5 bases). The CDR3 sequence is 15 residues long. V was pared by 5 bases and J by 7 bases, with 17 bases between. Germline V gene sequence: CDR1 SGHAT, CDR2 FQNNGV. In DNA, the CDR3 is TGTGCCAGCAGCCCCCGGGATGGGGGGAGTGAAAAACTGTTTTTT. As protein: CASSPRDGGSEKLFF.

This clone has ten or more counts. In nucleotides, the CDR3 is TGTGCCAGCAGTTTAGCAGGCGACGGCCAGAGCACAGATACGCAGTATTTT. This codes for CASSLAGDGQSTDTQYF. This sequence joins TRBV28 and TRBJ2-3, with D uncertain. Between the trimmed V and J ends, which lost 2 bases and 0 bases, there was a span of 15 bases. CDR1 MDHEN and CDR2 SYDVKM come from the germline V gene. The CDR3 loop spans 17 amino acids.

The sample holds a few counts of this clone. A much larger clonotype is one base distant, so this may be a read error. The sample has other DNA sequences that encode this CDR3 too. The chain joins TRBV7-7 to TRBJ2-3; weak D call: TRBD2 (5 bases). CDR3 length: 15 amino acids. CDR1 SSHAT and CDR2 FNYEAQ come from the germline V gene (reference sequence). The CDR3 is CASSLSPGSIDTQYF. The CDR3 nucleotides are TGTGCTAGCAGCTTATCCCCGGGGAGCATAGATACGCAGTATTTT. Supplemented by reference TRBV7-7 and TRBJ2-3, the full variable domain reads GAGVSQSPRYKVTKRGQDVTLRCDPISSHATLYWYQQALGQGPEFLTYFNYEAQPDKSGLPSDRFSAERPEGSISTLTIQRTEQRDSAMYRCASSLSPGSIDTQYFGPGTRLTVL.

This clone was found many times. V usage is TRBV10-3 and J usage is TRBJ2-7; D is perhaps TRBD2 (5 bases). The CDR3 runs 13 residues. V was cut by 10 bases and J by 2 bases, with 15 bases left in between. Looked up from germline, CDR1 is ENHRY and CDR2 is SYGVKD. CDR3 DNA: TGTGCCACCCACGGGGTCACCACCTACGAGCAGTACTTC. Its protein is CATHGVTTYEQYF.

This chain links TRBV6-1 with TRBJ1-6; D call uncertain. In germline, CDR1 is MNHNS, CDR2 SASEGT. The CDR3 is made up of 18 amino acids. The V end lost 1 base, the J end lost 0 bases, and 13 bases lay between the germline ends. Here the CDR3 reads CASSEVRQESSYNSPLHF. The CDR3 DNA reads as TGTGCCAGCAGTGAAGTGCGTCAGGAGAGCTCCTATAATTCACCCCTCCACTTT.

CDR3 sequence: CSVQKQVNTEAFF. The DNA for the CDR3 is TGCAGCGTTCAAAAACAGGTGAACACTGAAGCTTTCTTT. This chain uses TRBV29-1 with TRBJ1-1; a possible D gene is TRBD1 (5 bases). The germline V and J ends were trimmed by 5 bases and 0 bases, with 10 bases remaining between them. Germline CDR1 reads SQVTM; CDR2 reads ANQGSEA. The CDR3 spans 13 residues.

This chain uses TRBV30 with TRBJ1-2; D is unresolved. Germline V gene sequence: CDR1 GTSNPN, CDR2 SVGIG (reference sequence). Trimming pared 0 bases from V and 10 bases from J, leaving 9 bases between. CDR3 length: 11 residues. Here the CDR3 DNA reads TGTGCCTGGAGTGTCATCGAGGTCTACACCTTC. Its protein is CAWSVIEVYTF. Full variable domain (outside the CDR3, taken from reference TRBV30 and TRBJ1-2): SQTIHQWPATLVQPVGSPLSLECTVEGTSNPNLYWYRQAAGRGLQLLFYSVGIGQISSEVPQNLSASRPQDRQFILSSKKLLLSDSGFYLCAWSVIEVYTFGSGTRLTVV.

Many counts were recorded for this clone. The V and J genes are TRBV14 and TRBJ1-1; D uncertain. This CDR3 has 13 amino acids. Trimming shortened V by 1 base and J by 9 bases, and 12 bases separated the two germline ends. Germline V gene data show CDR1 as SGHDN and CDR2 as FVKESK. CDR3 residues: CASSQARGGQAFF. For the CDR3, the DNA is TGTGCCAGCAGCCAAGCGCGGGGAGGGCAAGCTTTCTTT.

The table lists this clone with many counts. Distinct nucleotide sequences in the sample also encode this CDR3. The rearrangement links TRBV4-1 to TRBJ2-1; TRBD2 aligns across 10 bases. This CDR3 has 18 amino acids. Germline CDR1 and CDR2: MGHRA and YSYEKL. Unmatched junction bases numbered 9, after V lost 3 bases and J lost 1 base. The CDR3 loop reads CASSQATSGIGSYNEQFF. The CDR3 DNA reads TGCGCCAGCAGCCAGGCCACTAGCGGGATAGGGTCCTACAATGAGCAGTTCTTC.

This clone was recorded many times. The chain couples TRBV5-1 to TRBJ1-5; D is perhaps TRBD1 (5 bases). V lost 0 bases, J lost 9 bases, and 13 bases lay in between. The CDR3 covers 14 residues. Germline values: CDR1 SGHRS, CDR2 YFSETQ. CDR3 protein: CASSLDLGVGPQHF. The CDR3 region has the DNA TGCGCCAGCAGCTTGGACCTGGGGGTAGGGCCCCAGCATTTT.

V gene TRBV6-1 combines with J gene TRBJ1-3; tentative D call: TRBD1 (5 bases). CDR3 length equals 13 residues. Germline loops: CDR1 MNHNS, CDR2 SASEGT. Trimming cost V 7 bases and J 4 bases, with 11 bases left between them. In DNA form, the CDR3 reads TGTGCCAGCATGGTAGGGGTCGGAAACACCATATATTTT. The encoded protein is CASMVGVGNTIYF.

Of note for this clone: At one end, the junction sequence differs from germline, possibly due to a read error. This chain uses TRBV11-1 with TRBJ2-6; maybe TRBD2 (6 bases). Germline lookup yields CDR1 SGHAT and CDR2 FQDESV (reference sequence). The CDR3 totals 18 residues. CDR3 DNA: TGTGCCAGCAGCTCCGTCGGGAGTTCAGCCTCTGGGGCCAAAGTCCTGACTTTC. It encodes CASSSVGSSASGAKVLTF. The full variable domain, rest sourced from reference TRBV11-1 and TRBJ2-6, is EAEVAQSPRYKITEKSQAVAFWCDPISGHATLYWYRQILGQGPELLVQFQDESVVDDSQLPKDRFSAERLKGVDSTLKIQPAELGDSAMYLCASSSVGSSASGAKVLTFGAGSRLTVL.

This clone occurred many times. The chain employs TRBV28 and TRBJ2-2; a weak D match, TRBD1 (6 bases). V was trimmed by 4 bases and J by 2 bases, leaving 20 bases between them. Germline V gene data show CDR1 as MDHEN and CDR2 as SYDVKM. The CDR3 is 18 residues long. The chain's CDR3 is CASSSNLDRPINTGELFF. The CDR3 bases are TGTGCCAGCAGTTCCAACCTGGACAGACCTATTAACACCGGGGAGCTGTTTTTT.

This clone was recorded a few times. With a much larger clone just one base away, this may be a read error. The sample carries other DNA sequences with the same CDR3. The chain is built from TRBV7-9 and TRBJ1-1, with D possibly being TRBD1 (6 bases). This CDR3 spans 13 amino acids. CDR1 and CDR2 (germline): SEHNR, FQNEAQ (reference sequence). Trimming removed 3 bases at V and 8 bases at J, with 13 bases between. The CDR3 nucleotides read TGTGCCAGCAGCTTGGAGGTTGGGACAGAAGCTTTCTTT. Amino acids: CASSLEVGTEAFF.

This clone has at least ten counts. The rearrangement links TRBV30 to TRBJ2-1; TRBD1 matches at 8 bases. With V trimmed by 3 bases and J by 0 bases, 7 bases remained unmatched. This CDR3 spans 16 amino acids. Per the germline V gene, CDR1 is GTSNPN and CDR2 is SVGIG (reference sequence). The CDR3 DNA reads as TGTGCCTGGAGCGGGACAGGCTTAAGCTCCTACAATGAGCAGTTCTTC. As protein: CAWSGTGLSSYNEQFF.

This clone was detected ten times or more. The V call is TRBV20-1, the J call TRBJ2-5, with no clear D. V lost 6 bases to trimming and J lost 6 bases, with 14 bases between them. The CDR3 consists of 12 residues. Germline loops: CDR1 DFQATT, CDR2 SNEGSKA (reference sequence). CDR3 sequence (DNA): TGCAGTGCCGAACCTCTCGTGAAGACCCAGTACTTC. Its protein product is CSAEPLVKTQYF.

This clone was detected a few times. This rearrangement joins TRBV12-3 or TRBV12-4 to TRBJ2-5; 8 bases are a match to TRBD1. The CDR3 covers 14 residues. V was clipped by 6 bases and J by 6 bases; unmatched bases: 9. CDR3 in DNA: TGTGCCAGCAGCTACGCCGGACAGGGAAAGACCCAGTACTTC. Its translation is CASSYAGQGKTQYF.

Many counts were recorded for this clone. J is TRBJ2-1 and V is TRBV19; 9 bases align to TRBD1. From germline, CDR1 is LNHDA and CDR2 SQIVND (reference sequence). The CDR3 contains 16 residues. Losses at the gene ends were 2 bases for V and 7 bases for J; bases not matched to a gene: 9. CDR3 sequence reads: CASSINPGQGRNEQFF. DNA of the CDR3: TGTGCCAGTAGTATAAACCCCGGACAGGGGCGGAATGAGCAGTTCTTC.

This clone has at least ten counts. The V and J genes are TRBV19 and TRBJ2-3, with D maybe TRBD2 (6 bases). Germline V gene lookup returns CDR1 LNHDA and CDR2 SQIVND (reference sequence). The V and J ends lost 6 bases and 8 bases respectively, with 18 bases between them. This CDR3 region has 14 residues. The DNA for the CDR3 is TGTGCCAGTAGCCAACCACTAGCCCTAGCTACGCAGTATTTT. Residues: CASSQPLALATQYF.

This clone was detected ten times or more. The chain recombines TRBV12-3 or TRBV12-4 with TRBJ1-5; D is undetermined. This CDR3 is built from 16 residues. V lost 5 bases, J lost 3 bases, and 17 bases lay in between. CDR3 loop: CASSPGSPLPNQPQHF. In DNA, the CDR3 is TGTGCCAGCAGTCCGGGTAGTCCACTCCCCAATCAGCCCCAGCATTTT.